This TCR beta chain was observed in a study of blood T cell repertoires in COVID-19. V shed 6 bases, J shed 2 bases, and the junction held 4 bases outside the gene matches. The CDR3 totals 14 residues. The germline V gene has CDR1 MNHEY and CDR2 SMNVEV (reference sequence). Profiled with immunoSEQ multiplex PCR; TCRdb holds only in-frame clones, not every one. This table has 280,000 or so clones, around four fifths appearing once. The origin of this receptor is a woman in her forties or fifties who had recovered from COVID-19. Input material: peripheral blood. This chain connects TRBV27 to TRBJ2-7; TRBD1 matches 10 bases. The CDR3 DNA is TGTGCCAGCAGCTGGACAGGGGGGGCCTACGAGCAGTACTTC. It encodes CASSWTGGAYEQYF.